This T cell receptor (beta chain) was profiled in a study of T cell repertoires in cytomegalovirus infection. General study findings and limits: Dominating the ex vivo response were TCR beta clonotypes that were CMV-specific and HLA-C-restricted.

In TCRdb, the reads were re-called with MiXCR into one record per CDR3 protein. Counted here are 700,000 to 900,000 distinct CDR3 sequences, 25% to 35% occurring once; the ten biggest clones make up about an eighth. The CDR3 has 13 amino acids. Trimming left V 7 bases short and J 1 base short, with 10 bases between. Germline V gene sequence: CDR1 SNHLY, CDR2 FYNNEI. As regards this clonotype: Its antigen is still unknown.

The receptor's source is a human donor in good health (CMV status not recorded). Some clones in this sample may be carry-over from other donors' samples. This material consisted of cultured CD8+ T cells from PBMCs, taken from culture after CMV antigen stimulation. The chain recombines TRBV2 with TRBJ2-5; D may be TRBD1 (6 bases). CDR3 sequence: CASKDRSQETQYF. CDR3 in DNA: TGTGCCAGCAAGGACAGAAGCCAAGAGACCCAGTACTTC.